This entry features one T cell receptor beta chain sequence. These data come from a study of blood T cell repertoires in COVID-19. Study-wide context: The study drew acute and convalescent COVID-19 samples from the United States, Italy and Spain.

V was trimmed by 8 bases and J by 5 bases, leaving 16 bases between them. Germline V gives CDR1 GTSNPN, CDR2 SVGIG (reference sequence). The CDR3 is 13 amino acids. Original handling: Amplification of reference gene primers was used by the study to estimate nucleated cell counts. Profiling relied on immunoSEQ multiplex PCR, and the TCRdb table lists in-frame clones only, not all of them. V and J calls and clone size come straight from that table; D and trimming were deduced from the DNA. The data contain about 250,000 clones, approximately 90% of them seen just once; the ten biggest clones take up about 0.99%.

Sequencing input: peripheral blood. The sequence was obtained from a woman in her thirties or forties who had recovered from COVID-19. The gene calls are TRBV30 and TRBJ1-5; D gene uncertain. The CDR3 sequence is CAGRFGSDQPQHF. DNA of the CDR3: TGTGCCGGACGGTTCGGGAGCGATCAGCCCCAGCATTTT.